A selection of T cell receptor beta chains follows, all from one sample in a study of control samples from healthy donors and cancer patients. Measured with immunoSEQ multiplex PCR; TCRdb has only the in-frame clones, and not every one. The sample gives 45,000 to 60,000 clones, around 90% of which show up once; 11% to 15% is in the top ten. Sequencing input: PBMCs. These receptor sequences come from a man aged 55 to 69 with head and neck cancer. Each CDR3 is given with its conserved first and last residue. D genes are given only for firm matches. The size entry is marked missing in some rows and otherwise reads once, few, many or a size class.

d_call cdr3_length j_call clone_size v_call cdr3_aa cdr3_nt
NA 17 TRBJ1-1 once TRBV28 CASRRKLLALQQTEAFF TGTGCCAGCAGAAGAAAGCTCCTCGCCCTCCAACAAACTGAAGCTTTCTTT
TRBD1 16 TRBJ2-3 NA TRBV28 CASSFQDRGWADTQYF TGTGCCAGCAGTTTTCAGGACAGGGGCTGGGCAGATACGCAGTATTTT
TRBD1 15 TRBJ1-1 NA TRBV29-1 CSVDEGAGGRTEAFF TGCAGCGTCGACGAAGGGGCAGGGGGTAGGACTGAAGCTTTCTTT
NA 13 TRBJ2-7 NA TRBV6-5 CASRGSYPYEQYF TGTGCCAGCAGGGGATCTTACCCCTACGAGCAGTACTTC
TRBD1 16 TRBJ1-6 NA TRBV19 CASSSRGTGNNSPLHF TGTGCCAGTAGTTCCAGGGGGACAGGGAATAATTCACCCCTCCACTTT
NA 14 TRBJ1-4 NA TRBV7-2 CASSLQTANEKLFF TGTGCCAGCAGCTTACAGACCGCTAATGAAAAACTGTTTTTT
NA 13 TRBJ1-4 NA TRBV18 CASSPGLDEKLFF TGTGCCAGCTCACCAGGGTTGGATGAAAAACTGTTTTTT
NA 14 TRBJ2-7 NA TRBV7-9 CASSLDSYSYEQYF TGTGCCAGCAGCTTAGACAGTTATTCGTACGAGCAGTACTTC
TRBD1 15 TRBJ2-7 NA TRBV7-3 CASSSRDREAYEQYF TGTGCCAGCAGCTCGAGGGACAGGGAAGCCTACGAGCAGTACTTC
NA 13 TRBJ2-1 NA TRBV7-3 CASRSPMGNEQFF TGTGCCAGCAGGAGCCCGATGGGGAATGAGCAGTTCTTC
TRBD2 13 TRBJ2-1 NA TRBV7-2 CASSLGGSIEQFF TGTGCCAGCAGCTTGGGCGGGAGTATTGAGCAGTTCTTC
NA 11 TRBJ1-1 NA TRBV20-1 CSAARVTEAFF TGCAGTGCTGCCAGGGTGACTGAAGCTTTCTTT
TRBD2 14 TRBJ2-1 few TRBV14 CASSQGLALNEQFF TGTGCCAGCAGCCAAGGACTAGCCCTCAATGAGCAGTTCTTC
NA 14 TRBJ2-1 NA TRBV6-2/TRBV6-3 CASSYPNTGNEQFF TGTGCCAGCAGTTACCCGAATACAGGGAATGAGCAGTTCTTC
TRBD2 15 TRBJ2-5 NA TRBV30 CAWSNGGAGQETQYF TGTGCCTGGAGTAACGGGGGGGCGGGCCAAGAGACCCAGTACTTC
TRBD1 14 TRBJ2-5 NA TRBV7-8 CASSKGQQQETQYF TGTGCCAGCAGCAAGGGACAGCAACAAGAGACCCAGTACTTC
NA 14 TRBJ1-3 NA TRBV6-2/TRBV6-3 CASSYWGSGNTIYF TGTGCCAGCAGTTACTGGGGCTCTGGAAACACCATATATTTT
TRBD1 13 TRBJ2-5 NA TRBV4-2 CASSLDRGETQYF TGTGCCAGCAGCCTAGACAGGGGAGAGACCCAGTACTTC
TRBD1 16 TRBJ1-3 once TRBV5-1 CASSLQGPYSGNTIYF TGCGCCAGCAGCTTACAGGGGCCCTACTCTGGAAACACCATATATTTT
TRBD1 14 TRBJ2-3 NA TRBV9 CASSAGQGPDTQYF TGTGCCAGCAGCGCTGGACAGGGCCCAGATACGCAGTATTTT
NA 14 TRBJ2-3 NA TRBV28 CASSPPGITDTQYF TGTGCCAGCAGTCCCCCCGGGATCACAGATACGCAGTATTTT
NA 14 TRBJ2-5 NA TRBV5-1 CASSEGRLIETQYF TGCGCCAGCAGCGAGGGACGGCTGATAGAGACCCAGTACTTC
NA 16 TRBJ2-5 NA TRBV5-1 CASSCESGCAYETQYF TGCGCCAGCAGTTGCGAGTCAGGGTGCGCGTATGAGACCCAGTACTTC
NA 11 TRBJ1-1 NA TRBV10-3 CAISGGGEAFF TGTGCCATCAGTGGAGGGGGGGAAGCTTTCTTT
NA 15 TRBJ1-2 NA TRBV7-2 CASSLVEDTPYGYTF TGTGCCAGCAGCTTAGTGGAGGATACGCCCTATGGCTACACCTTC
TRBD2 16 TRBJ2-5 NA TRBV11-2 CASSPLVLAGQETQYF TGTGCCAGCAGCCCGCTCGTCCTAGCGGGTCAAGAGACCCAGTACTTC
TRBD1 15 TRBJ1-4 NA TRBV5-4 CASSLETGGDEKLFF TGTGCCAGCAGCTTGGAGACAGGGGGCGATGAAAAACTGTTTTTT
NA 15 TRBJ2-2 NA TRBV10-3 CAISESPGDTGELFF TGTGCCATCAGTGAGTCACCGGGGGACACCGGGGAGCTGTTTTTT
NA 13 TRBJ2-5 NA TRBV19 CASKGRSQETQYF TGTGCCAGTAAAGGGCGCAGCCAAGAGACCCAGTACTTC
NA 18 TRBJ2-7 NA TRBV7-2 CASSLSWRGSFNLYEQYF TGTGCCAGCAGCTTATCTTGGAGGGGGAGCTTCAATCTCTACGAGCAGTACTTC
NA 15 TRBJ2-5 NA TRBV4-3 CASSQDRVSGETQYF TGCGCCAGCAGCCAAGATCGCGTATCGGGAGAGACCCAGTACTTC
NA 13 TRBJ2-3 NA TRBV7-2 CASSSTSIDTQYF TGTGCCAGCAGCTCCACCTCCATAGATACGCAGTATTTT
NA 15 TRBJ1-4 NA TRBV30 CAWSVGGALGEKLFF TGTGCCTGGAGTGTTGGGGGGGCACTCGGTGAAAAACTGTTTTTT
TRBD2 16 TRBJ2-1 few TRBV5-4 CASSLDFSGGAVEQFF TGTGCCAGCAGCTTGGATTTTAGCGGGGGGGCGGTTGAGCAGTTCTTC
NA 15 TRBJ2-1 NA TRBV5-6 CASSPKGRNYNEQFF TGTGCCAGCAGCCCCAAGGGACGGAACTACAATGAGCAGTTCTTC
NA 15 TRBJ2-1 NA TRBV28 CASSLTGPSYNEQFF TGTGCCAGCAGTTTAACCGGTCCCTCCTACAATGAGCAGTTCTTC
NA 17 TRBJ2-7 NA TRBV28 CASSPRGRVLRGYEQYF TGTGCCAGCAGCCCACGGGGCAGGGTGCTCCGAGGCTACGAGCAGTACTTC
NA 14 TRBJ2-7 NA TRBV5-6 CASTPWAGSYEQYF TGTGCCAGCACCCCTTGGGCGGGATCCTACGAGCAGTACTTC
TRBD1 13 TRBJ2-7 NA TRBV6-5 CASKTGGFGEQYF TGTGCCAGCAAAACAGGGGGCTTCGGCGAGCAGTACTTC
TRBD1 16 TRBJ2-7 NA TRBV5-1 CASSRTQDRGGHEQYF TGCGCCAGCAGCAGGACTCAAGACAGGGGCGGCCACGAGCAGTACTTC
TRBD1 14 TRBJ2-2 NA TRBV28 CASSPGQGTGELFF TGTGCCAGCAGCCCAGGACAGGGAACCGGGGAGCTGTTTTTT
NA 13 TRBJ1-5 once TRBV2 CASRADSNQPQHF TGTGCCAGCAGAGCAGATAGCAATCAGCCCCAGCATTTT
TRBD1 14 TRBJ1-2 NA TRBV28 CASRTGQANYGYTF TGTGCCAGCAGAACCGGACAGGCTAACTATGGCTACACCTTC
NA 14 TRBJ1-1 NA TRBV5-1 CASSLNGGWTEAFF TGCGCCAGCAGCTTGAACGGGGGCTGGACTGAAGCTTTCTTT
NA 13 TRBJ1-1 few TRBV6-2/TRBV6-3 CASSYSTGGSAFF TGTGCCAGCAGTTACTCGACGGGGGGTTCGGCTTTCTTT
NA 13 TRBJ2-7 NA TRBV4-1 CASSQVLVYEQYF TGCGCCAGCAGCCAAGTACTAGTCTACGAGCAGTACTTC
NA 16 TRBJ2-2 NA TRBV11-2 CASSSLRGSRPGELFF TGTGCCAGCAGCTCCCTTCGTGGATCCAGACCCGGGGAGCTGTTTTTT
NA 15 TRBJ2-1 NA TRBV6-5 CASSYARVHTNEQFF TGTGCCAGCAGTTACGCCAGGGTTCATACAAATGAGCAGTTCTTC
TRBD1 15 TRBJ2-5 NA TRBV5-5 CASSLGQGLGETQYF TGTGCCAGCAGCTTGGGACAGGGTTTAGGAGAGACCCAGTACTTC
TRBD1 13 TRBJ2-7 NA TRBV19 CASERTGPYEQYF TGTGCCAGTGAACGGACAGGGCCCTACGAGCAGTACTTC
NA 14 TRBJ1-6 NA TRBV6-5 CASRPPGSHSPLHF TGTGCCAGCAGACCACCAGGTTCTCATTCACCCCTCCACTTT
NA 13 TRBJ2-2 NA TRBV12-3/TRBV12-4 CASSPRNTGELFF TGTGCCAGCAGTCCGAGGAACACCGGGGAGCTGTTTTTT
NA 14 TRBJ2-7 NA TRBV7-2 CASSLAPGNYEQYF TGTGCCAGCAGCTTAGCCCCGGGAAACTACGAGCAGTACTTC
NA 14 TRBJ2-1 NA TRBV18 CASSPPAGYNEQFF TGTGCCAGCTCACCACCAGCGGGTTACAATGAGCAGTTCTTC